These 29 T cell receptor beta chains share one sample of origin, sequenced in a study of immune evolution from preneoplasia to lung adenocarcinoma. Generated by immunoSEQ multiplex PCR, the TCRdb table keeps only in-frame clones and is missing some. The profile shows 650 to 850 clones, approximately 39% of them singletons. Input material: FFPE normal lung tissue adjacent to the tumor. Source of these receptors: a person in their fifties with lung adenocarcinoma.

This clone turned up a few times. The chain joins TRBV2 to TRBJ2-7; D not resolved. Trimming shortened V by 3 bases and J by 6 bases, and 18 bases separated the two germline ends. The CDR3 consists of 15 residues. Germline lookup yields CDR1 SNHLY and CDR2 FYNNEI. The CDR3 region has the DNA TGTGCCAGCAGTGAGGTACGGCTCCTTGTATTCGAGCAGTACTTC. Protein sequence: CASSEVRLLVFEQYF.

The chain couples TRBV28 to TRBJ1-1; possible D gene TRBD1, 6 bases. The CDR3 is 13 amino acids. From germline, CDR1 is MDHEN and CDR2 SYDVKM. V lost 5 bases, J lost 4 bases, and 11 bases lay in between. The CDR3 sequence: CASSLRGATEAFF. The CDR3 nucleotides read TGTGCCAGCAGTCTGCGGGGGGCCACTGAAGCTTTCTTT.

CDR3 sequence: CASSPDRGSLQPQHF. Written as DNA, the CDR3 is TGTGCCAGCAGCCCCGACAGGGGATCTTTACAGCCCCAGCATTTT. The V gene is TRBV27, the J gene TRBJ1-5; 8 nucleotides align to TRBD1. CDR3 length: 15 residues. V trimming: 6 bases; J trimming: 7 bases; junction bases outside the gene matches: 11. Looked up from germline, CDR1 is MNHEY and CDR2 is SMNVEV (reference sequence).

This clone turned up a few times. This rearrangement joins TRBV28 to TRBJ1-1; possible D gene TRBD1, 6 bases. Germline assignment: CDR1 MDHEN and CDR2 SYDVKM. The CDR3 covers 15 residues. V lost 6 bases and J lost 1, with 15 bases in between. The chain's CDR3 is CASSTSGAGNTEAFF. CDR3 nucleotide sequence: TGTGCCAGCAGCACCTCAGGGGCTGGGAACACTGAAGCTTTCTTT.

The rearrangement links TRBV5-1 to TRBJ2-7, with 9 bases matching TRBD2. This CDR3 is 15 amino acids long. Looked up from germline, CDR1 is SGHRS and CDR2 is YFSETQ. V was pared by 4 bases and J by 3 bases, with 8 bases of the junction left unmatched. The CDR3 DNA reads as TGCGCCAGCAGCCCCGGGACTAGCCCCGTCTACGAGCAGTACTTC. Amino acid sequence: CASSPGTSPVYEQYF.

The rearrangement uses TRBV27 and TRBJ2-3; 14 bases map to TRBD2. The CDR3 totals 17 residues. V was clipped by 4 bases and J by 3 bases; unmatched bases: 6. Germline V gene sequence: CDR1 MNHEY, CDR2 SMNVEV (reference sequence). In DNA, the CDR3 is TGTGCCAGCAGTTCCCGACTAGCGGGGGGGATAACAGATACGCAGTATTTT. Translated: CASSSRLAGGITDTQYF.

Written as DNA, the CDR3 is TGTGCCAGCAGCGTAACGGGACAGGCCTACGAGCAGTACTTC. Its protein is CASSVTGQAYEQYF. This chain links TRBV9 with TRBJ2-7; TRBD1 matches 8 bases. Trimming cost V 1 base and J 2 bases; bases outside gene matches: 2. This CDR3 spans 14 amino acids. The germline CDR1 and CDR2 sequences are SGDLS and YYNGEE.

This clone was seen a handful of times. The J gene is TRBJ2-5, the V gene TRBV5-1; TRBD1 might be the D (5 bases). V lost 4 bases, J lost 2 bases, and 12 bases lay in between. From germline, CDR1 is SGHRS and CDR2 YFSETQ. This CDR3 is 14 amino acids long. CDR3 residues: CASSSGDRQETQYF. DNA for the CDR3: TGCGCCAGCAGCAGTGGTGACAGACAAGAGACCCAGTACTTC.

The chain employs TRBV5-1 and TRBJ2-3; 10 nucleotides match TRBD1. The V gene's germline CDR1 is SGHRS and CDR2 YFSETQ. Trimming at V came to 4 bases and at J to 1 base, leaving 3 bases not matched to a gene. The CDR3 consists of 15 residues. The DNA of the CDR3 is TGCGCCAGCAGCGGGACAGGGGTTGGCACAGATACGCAGTATTTT. Its translation is CASSGTGVGTDTQYF.

The gene calls are TRBV11-2 and TRBJ2-7; D not resolved. Germline-derived CDR1 and CDR2 are SGHAT and FQNNGV. CDR3 length equals 12 residues. V was shortened by 7 bases and J by 6 bases, with 13 bases between the two germline ends. The CDR3 DNA sequence: TGTGCCAGCACCTCCTCCCGGGTCGAGCAGTACTTC. Protein: CASTSSRVEQYF.

This clone was recorded a few times. The CDR3 sequence: CASSEGHPRTGGTGELFF. In DNA form, the CDR3 reads TGTGCCAGCAGTGAAGGTCATCCCAGGACAGGGGGAACCGGGGAGCTGTTTTTT. This chain joins TRBV25-1 and TRBJ2-2; 10 bases line up with TRBD1. V lost 2 bases to trimming and J lost 5 bases; unmatched junction nucleotides: 11. There are 18 residues in the CDR3. From germline, CDR1 is MGHDK and CDR2 SYGVNS. Full variable domain (missing parts from reference TRBV25-1 and TRBJ2-2): EADIYQTPRYLVIGTGKKITLECSQTMGHDKMYWYQQDPGMELHLIHYSYGVNSTEKGDLSSESTVSRIRTEHFPLTLESARPSHTSQYLCASSEGHPRTGGTGELFFGEGSRLTVL.

This clone was detected only a few times. The rearrangement uses TRBV12-5 and TRBJ1-2, with 8 nucleotides matching TRBD1. The CDR3 has 15 amino acids. From germline, CDR1 is LGHNT and CDR2 FRNRAP. J lost 4 bases, V lost 7 bases, and 11 bases had no gene match. CDR3 bases: TGTGCTAGTGCCCGAATGGCAGGGGGCGTCTATGGCTACACCTTC. Translating gives CASARMAGGVYGYTF.

There are a few counts of this clone. V gene TRBV5-1 combines with J gene TRBJ2-7; 12 positions match TRBD2. Trimming took 4 bases from V and 6 from J; bases not matched to a gene: 8. Germline loops: CDR1 SGHRS, CDR2 YFSETQ. This CDR3 contains 15 residues. CDR3 sequence: CASSVDPGLAGEQYF. In DNA form, the CDR3 reads TGCGCCAGCAGCGTGGATCCGGGACTAGCGGGCGAGCAGTACTTC.

This clone has only a few counts. V usage is TRBV30 and J usage is TRBJ2-7, with D perhaps TRBD1 (7 bases). Trimming removed 0 bases at V and 3 bases at J, with 12 bases between. The CDR3 spans 14 residues. The germline V gene has CDR1 GTSNPN and CDR2 SVGIG (reference sequence). The CDR3 bases are TGTGCCTGGAGTGTACGGGGGACAGACTACGAGCAGTACTTC. This codes for CAWSVRGTDYEQYF.

The chain joins TRBV18 to TRBJ2-1; 9 positions match TRBD1. CDR3 length: 18 residues. Germline-derived CDR1 and CDR2 are KGHSH and LQKENI. With 3 bases clipped from V and 6 bases from J, the junction kept 15 bases outside the gene matches. For the CDR3, the DNA is TGTGCCAGCTCACCCATTTCACCGGGACAGGGTGCTGGCAATGAGCAGTTCTTC. It translates to CASSPISPGQGAGNEQFF. Together with reference TRBV18 and TRBJ2-1, the CDR3 gives the full variable domain: NAGVMQNPRHLVRRRGQEARLRCSPMKGHSHVYWYRQLPEEGLKFMVYLQKENIIDESGMPKERFSAEFPKEGPSILRIQQVVRGDSAAYFCASSPISPGQGAGNEQFFGPGTRLTVL.

The V and J genes are TRBV2 and TRBJ2-3; no clear D. Per germline, CDR1 SNHLY and CDR2 FYNNEI. V was clipped by 4 bases and J by 6 bases, with 17 bases between them. The CDR3 is made up of 15 amino acids. The CDR3 DNA reads TGTGCCAGCAGTGTTGGGTCGGGCGCCGGGGATACGCAGTATTTT. Protein product: CASSVGSGAGDTQYF.

This rearrangement joins TRBV7-9 to TRBJ2-7; 10 nucleotides align to TRBD1. The CDR3 has 15 amino acids. Germline CDR1 reads SEHNR; CDR2 reads FQNEAQ (reference sequence). The V segment lost 3 bases and the J segment 3 bases; nucleotides outside the gene matches: 5. In DNA form, the CDR3 reads TGTGCCAGCAGCTTCCCCGGGACAGGGGTCTACGAGCAGTACTTC. As protein: CASSFPGTGVYEQYF.

This clone was found a few times. V usage is TRBV7-3 and J usage is TRBJ2-2; 14 bases are a match to TRBD2. CDR1 is SGHTA and CDR2 is FQGTGA in the germline V gene. V trimming: 5 bases; J trimming: 0 bases; junction bases outside the gene matches: 8. The CDR3 has 19 residues. CDR3 nucleotide sequence: TGTGCCAGCAGCGCGGGACTAGCGGGAGAGGAGGCGAACACCGGGGAGCTGTTTTTT. It translates to CASSAGLAGEEANTGELFF.

This chain joins TRBV6-6 and TRBJ2-1, with 7 bases lining up with TRBD2. The ends lost 7 bases at V and 6 bases at J; junction bases unmatched: 6. From germline, CDR1 is MNHNY and CDR2 SVGAGI (reference sequence). The CDR3 covers 13 residues. In DNA, the CDR3 is TGTGCCAGCAAGGGCGGGAGCGGCAATGAGCAGTTCTTC. This translates into CASKGGSGNEQFF.

This chain joins TRBV11-3 and TRBJ2-2, with D tentatively TRBD2 (6 bases). Deletions cut 5 bases from V and 6 bases from J, with 13 bases between. From germline, CDR1 is SGHNT and CDR2 YENEEA. The length of the CDR3 is 14 residues. Here the CDR3 DNA reads TGTGCCAGCAGCCCAACTAGCTTTTCCGGGGAGCTGTTTTTT. Its protein is CASSPTSFSGELFF.

This clone was counted a few times. The CDR3 protein is CASSPGWSNRPAYSNQPQHF. CDR3 DNA: TGTGCCAGCAGCCCGGGTTGGAGTAACCGACCCGCATATAGCAATCAGCCCCAGCATTTT. The chain links TRBV2 to TRBJ1-5; D not resolved. The V end lost 6 bases, the J end lost 0 bases, and 27 bases lay between the germline ends. The CDR3 contains 20 residues. CDR1 and CDR2 from the germline V gene are SNHLY and FYNNEI.

This clone occurred once. The chain employs TRBV4-1 and TRBJ2-7; the match to TRBD1 covers 9 bases. The CDR3 sequence is 15 residues long. CDR1 and CDR2 from the germline V gene are MGHRA and YSYEKL. The V segment lost 3 bases and the J segment 4 bases; nucleotides outside the gene matches: 7. Here the CDR3 DNA reads TGCGCCAGCAGCCAGACAGGGGGAGGTTTGTACGAGCAGTACTTC. Amino acid sequence: CASSQTGGGLYEQYF.

The chain links TRBV7-8 to TRBJ1-5, with D possibly TRBD1 on 6 matching bases. Trimming took 3 bases from V and 1 from J, leaving 10 bases between them. The CDR3 spans 15 residues. Germline V gene lookup returns CDR1 SGHVS and CDR2 FQNEAQ. CDR3: CASSLPGTSNQPQHF. In DNA form, the CDR3 reads TGTGCCAGCAGCTTGCCCGGGACAAGCAATCAGCCCCAGCATTTT.

This clone came up a few times. The chain links TRBV29-1 to TRBJ1-2; D might be TRBD1 (5 bases). The ends were cut back, 4 bases at V and 4 bases at J, with 16 bases in the middle. The CDR3 runs 14 residues. Germline assignment: CDR1 SQVTM and CDR2 ANQGSEA. DNA for the CDR3: TGCAGCGTTGGCCCTGGGGTCACAGGCTATGGCTACACCTTC. This translates into CSVGPGVTGYGYTF.

The sample holds a few counts of this clone. V gene TRBV28 combines with J gene TRBJ1-6, with 7 bases aligning to TRBD1. The CDR3 consists of 14 residues. Germline CDR1 MDHEN, CDR2 SYDVKM. The V and J ends lost 5 bases and 9 bases, in that order; junction bases with no gene match: 7. The chain's CDR3 is CASSPGQVRSPLHF. The CDR3 nucleotides read TGTGCCAGCAGTCCCGGACAGGTCCGTTCACCCCTCCACTTT.

Only a few counts were recorded for this clone. The chain employs TRBV11-2 and TRBJ2-1, with 12 bases matching TRBD2. The CDR3 consists of 16 residues. CDR1 is SGHAT and CDR2 is FQNNGV in the germline V gene. The trim removed 5 bases at V and 9 bases at J, leaving 11 bases unmatched. CDR3 DNA: TGTGCCAGCAGCATCGGACTAGCGGGAATGCTGGGTGAGCAGTTCTTC. Encoded protein: CASSIGLAGMLGEQFF.

V usage is TRBV18 and J usage is TRBJ2-1; D may be TRBD2 (6 bases). The V gene's germline CDR1 is KGHSH and CDR2 LQKENI. V dropped 1 base and J dropped 6 bases, with 16 bases sitting between them. The CDR3 consists of 16 residues. CDR3 loop: CASSPRDSSVPNEQFF. The CDR3 region has the DNA TGTGCCAGCTCACCACGGGATTCTAGCGTGCCCAATGAGCAGTTCTTC.

This chain links TRBV28 with TRBJ1-5; D remains unclear. Germline CDR1 is MDHEN and CDR2 is SYDVKM. V was trimmed by 7 bases and J by 13 bases, leaving 23 bases between them. This CDR3 contains 14 residues. CDR3 protein: CASTLSQLTGSQHF. CDR3 coding DNA: TGTGCCAGCACCCTTAGCCAACTGACGGGGTCTCAGCATTTT.

V and J are TRBV7-2 and TRBJ1-2; D might be TRBD1 (6 bases). In germline, CDR1 is SGHTA, CDR2 FQGNSA. The germline V and J ends were trimmed by 2 bases and 4 bases, with 14 bases remaining between them. CDR3 size: 15 residues. The CDR3 DNA sequence: TGTGCCAGCAGCTTATTGGGGGGGCTGAGCTATGGCTACACCTTC. It encodes CASSLLGGLSYGYTF.